The text below deals with one T cell receptor (beta chain). This entry is derived from a study of T cell responses to AZD1222 COVID-19 vaccine. Trimming removed 4 bases at V and 2 bases at J, with 12 bases between. CDR3 length: 15 residues. Germline loops: CDR1 SGHVS, CDR2 FNYEAQ. Some clones are missing from TCRdb's copy, which holds only in-frame ones; the method was immunoSEQ multiplex PCR. Found here are roughly 170,000 clones, 94% of them singletons; the top ten hold roughly 1.5%. Investigators merged groups given second doses at roughly 4 or roughly 12 weeks. This material consisted of peripheral blood, taken 28 days after the second AZD1222 dose. This sequence was found in an adult who received the AZD1222 COVID-19 vaccine. This chain joins TRBV7-6 and TRBJ2-1, with no clear D. DNA for the CDR3: TGTGCCAGCAGCTCAGTGGTTCAGACCTACAATGAGCAGTTCTTC. It codes for CASSSVVQTYNEQFF.